These 22 T cell receptor beta chains were sequenced from one sample in a study of cytomegalovirus exposure and HLA in healthy donors. The primer mix had 60 Vbeta and 13 Jbeta primers. The method was immunoSEQ multiplex PCR; TCRdb's version includes in-frame clones alone and lacks a portion of them. Of 100,000 to 150,000 clones listed, around 74% are singletons. Sequencing was done on a sample of PBMCs. The source of these receptors is a male donor in good health and CMV-seronegative.

This chain uses TRBV5-1 with TRBJ2-3; 11 bases are shared with TRBD1. CDR1 and CDR2 (germline): SGHRS, YFSETQ. After removal of 5 bases from V and 5 bases from J, the junction contained 10 bases not matched to a gene. The CDR3 runs to 16 residues. The CDR3: CASRRTGGSVGDTQYF. The CDR3, as DNA: TGCGCCAGCAGGAGGACAGGGGGCTCGGTTGGAGATACGCAGTATTTT.

This chain joins TRBV2 and TRBJ2-7; 8 bases agree with TRBD2. The V gene end was trimmed by 11 bases and the J gene end by 2 bases; junction bases not matched to a gene: 8. The V gene's germline CDR1 is SNHLY and CDR2 FYNNEI. The CDR3 length is 13 residues. The CDR3 DNA reads as TGTGCCTATTCGGGGGGGCTACCCTACGAGCAGTACTTC. Its translation: CAYSGGLPYEQYF.

This sequence joins TRBV19 and TRBJ1-1; TRBD1 is a possible D gene (5 bases). The CDR3 spans 14 residues. Germline V lookup: CDR1 LNHDA, CDR2 SQIVND (reference sequence). Trimming shortened V by 1 base and J by 1 base, and 7 bases separated the two germline ends. The CDR3: CASSIGTTNTEAFF. The CDR3 coding sequence is TGTGCCAGTAGTATAGGGACAACGAACACTGAAGCTTTCTTT.

This chain joins TRBV5-1 and TRBJ2-1; perhaps TRBD1 as D (6 bases). The CDR3 has 15 residues. Germline CDR1 and CDR2: SGHRS and YFSETQ. Trimming pared 0 bases from V and 8 bases from J, leaving 15 bases between. CDR3 amino acids: CASSLDSIRGDEQFF. The CDR3 nucleotides are TGCGCCAGCAGCTTGGATAGCATCAGGGGCGATGAGCAGTTCTTC. Using reference TRBV5-1 and TRBJ2-1 for the parts outside the CDR3, the full variable domain is KAGVTQTPRYLIKTRGQQVTLSCSPISGHRSVSWYQQTPGQGLQFLFEYFSETQRNKGNFPGRFSGRQFSNSRSEMNVSTLELGDSALYLCASSLDSIRGDEQFFGPGTRLTVL.

The rearrangement uses TRBV6-5 and TRBJ1-1; D gene uncertain. Germline CDR1 is MNHEY and CDR2 is SVGAGI. V was trimmed by 0 bases and J by 1 base, leaving 6 bases between them. The CDR3 loop spans 14 amino acids. The DNA of the CDR3 is TGTGCCAGCAGTTACTCGGCGGGGAACACTGAAGCTTTCTTT. This translates into CASSYSAGNTEAFF.

The rearrangement uses TRBV28 and TRBJ2-1; the D is unclear. CDR3 length equals 15 residues. The V and J ends lost 8 bases and 4 bases respectively, with 18 bases between them. Per germline, CDR1 MDHEN and CDR2 SYDVKM. This CDR3 is CASLIRVGGYNEQFF. CDR3 bases: TGTGCCAGCCTGATACGGGTAGGTGGGTACAATGAGCAGTTCTTC.

The V gene is TRBV19, the J gene TRBJ1-3, with D perhaps TRBD1 (5 bases). The CDR3 is made up of 13 amino acids. V lost 7 bases to trimming and J lost 6 bases, with 13 bases between them. The germline CDR1 and CDR2 sequences are LNHDA and SQIVND (reference sequence). The CDR3 is CASTGRAPNTIYF. In DNA, the CDR3 is TGTGCCAGTACAGGGCGAGCGCCAAACACCATATATTTT.

J is TRBJ1-1 and V is TRBV5-1; D is perhaps TRBD1 (5 bases). Germline V gene lookup returns CDR1 SGHRS and CDR2 YFSETQ. The CDR3 runs 16 residues. Between the trimmed V and J ends, which lost 4 bases and 4 bases, there was a span of 20 bases. The DNA for the CDR3 is TGCGCCAGCAGCCCCGGGACGGGAGGGTATAGCACTGAAGCTTTCTTT. Translation gives CASSPGTGGYSTEAFF.

The chain carries TRBV12-5 and TRBJ1-6; no clear D gene. The germline V and J ends were trimmed by 0 bases and 3 bases, with 9 bases remaining between them. Germline V CDR1 and CDR2: LGHNT, FRNRAP. The length of the CDR3 is 16 residues. The CDR3 bases are TGTGCTAGTGGTTTGGTACCCAGGCTCTATAATTCACCCCTCCACTTT. Its protein product is CASGLVPRLYNSPLHF.

This sequence joins TRBV19 and TRBJ1-5; 8 bases agree with TRBD1. Unmatched junction bases numbered 4, after V lost 7 bases and J lost 2 bases. This CDR3 contains 14 residues. The germline gives CDR1 LNHDA, CDR2 SQIVND (reference sequence). DNA of the CDR3: TGTGCCAGTACCCCGACAGGGGGCAATCAGCCCCAGCATTTT. This translates into CASTPTGGNQPQHF.

This chain links TRBV19 with TRBJ2-2; 10 positions agree with TRBD2. V lost 5 bases to trimming and J lost 1 base; unmatched junction nucleotides: 10. This CDR3 comprises 18 residues. Germline loops: CDR1 LNHDA, CDR2 SQIVND (reference sequence). CDR3 sequence reads: CASSLPGLAPGNTGELFF. The CDR3 DNA reads as TGTGCCAGTAGTCTACCGGGACTAGCGCCAGGGAACACCGGGGAGCTGTTTTTT.

The V gene is TRBV27, the J gene TRBJ1-1; unclear D gene. Germline V gene data show CDR1 as MNHEY and CDR2 as SMNVEV (reference sequence). The CDR3 totals 14 residues. The V end lost 6 bases, the J end lost 2 bases, and 13 bases lay between the germline ends. The CDR3 nucleotides read TGTGCCAGCAGATCGGTCTCCTCCAACACTGAAGCTTTCTTT. Protein product: CASRSVSSNTEAFF.

This clone was recorded a few times. The chain couples TRBV29-1 to TRBJ2-3; the match to TRBD2 covers 9 bases. This CDR3 region has 16 residues. Germline loops: CDR1 SQVTM, CDR2 ANQGSEA. With 4 bases clipped from V and 5 bases from J, the junction kept 13 bases outside the gene matches. The CDR3 nucleotides are TGCAGCGTTGTGGGGGGTAGCGGGAGTCTGAGAGATACGCAGTATTTT. Translation: CSVVGGSGSLRDTQYF.

The V gene is TRBV13, the J gene TRBJ2-7; 8 nucleotides match TRBD2. The junction had 6 bases not matched to a gene; V was cut back by 4 bases and J by 4 bases. This CDR3 contains 14 residues. Germline loops: CDR1 PRHDT, CDR2 FYEKMQ (reference sequence). CDR3 in amino acids: CASSSRLASYEQYF. DNA of the CDR3: TGTGCCAGCAGCTCGAGACTAGCGTCTTACGAGCAGTACTTC. Complete variable domain (other parts from reference TRBV13 and TRBJ2-7): AAGVIQSPRHLIKEKRETATLKCYPIPRHDTVYWYQQGPGQDPQFLISFYEKMQSDKGSIPDRFSAQQFSDYHSELNMSSLELGDSALYFCASSSRLASYEQYFGPGTRLTVT.

The chain is built from TRBV6-1 and TRBJ2-7, with 7 bases lining up with TRBD2. The CDR3 has 14 residues. Germline lookup yields CDR1 MNHNS and CDR2 SASEGT. Unmatched junction bases numbered 7, after V lost 8 bases and J lost 0 bases. The CDR3 DNA reads as TGTGCCAGCCGACTAGCCGATAGCTCCTACGAGCAGTACTTC. Translating it yields CASRLADSSYEQYF.

This CDR3 reads CASCSGGLGSYEQYF. The CDR3 bases are TGTGCCAGCTGCTCGGGGGGATTGGGGAGTTACGAGCAGTACTTC. This sequence joins TRBV5-8 and TRBJ2-7; 7 nucleotides match TRBD2. J gave up 4 bases and V 7 bases, and 14 bases lay outside the gene matches. The germline V gene has CDR1 SGHTS and CDR2 YDEGEE. The CDR3 is 15 residues long.

The chain's CDR3 is CASSAAGLLNTGELFF. CDR3 bases: TGTGCCAGCAGCGCCGCGGGACTACTTAACACCGGGGAGCTGTTTTTT. The chain uses TRBV9 and TRBJ2-2, with 7 bases identical to TRBD2. From germline, CDR1 is SGDLS and CDR2 YYNGEE. J lost 2 bases, V lost 3 bases, and 7 bases had no gene match. This CDR3 spans 16 amino acids.

This clone was observed a few times. In DNA, the CDR3 is TGTGCCAGCAGCCCACCCCCAGGGGGGTACGAGCAGTACTTC. Protein product: CASSPPPGGYEQYF. The chain employs TRBV6-1 and TRBJ2-7; tentative D call: TRBD1 (7 bases). The CDR3 length is 14 residues. CDR1 and CDR2 from the germline V gene are MNHNS and SASEGT. Trimming stripped 6 bases from V and 4 bases from J, with 16 bases between.

The chain carries TRBV27 and TRBJ1-5; no definite D call. This CDR3 contains 13 residues. Germline V CDR1 and CDR2: MNHEY, SMNVEV (reference sequence). V gave up 3 bases and J gave up 5 bases, with 8 bases separating them. This CDR3 reads CASSLGQDQPQHF. The CDR3 DNA reads as TGTGCCAGCAGTTTGGGCCAGGATCAGCCCCAGCATTTT.

The J gene is TRBJ2-7, the V gene TRBV19; D perhaps matches TRBD1 (5 bases). Trimming stripped 9 bases from V and 2 bases from J, with 14 bases between. CDR1 LNHDA and CDR2 SQIVND come from the germline V gene (reference sequence). This CDR3 spans 13 amino acids. The CDR3 DNA reads as TGTGCCAGCTCTCAGGGTACCCCCTACGAGCAGTACTTC. The encoded protein is CASSQGTPYEQYF.

V and J are TRBV28 and TRBJ1-6; TRBD1 is a possible D gene (5 bases). The CDR3 spans 15 residues. V lost 6 bases to trimming and J lost 5 bases, with 14 bases between them. CDR1 and CDR2 from the germline V gene are MDHEN and SYDVKM. The CDR3 region is CASRAAGGDNSPLHF. DNA of the CDR3: TGTGCCAGCAGGGCCGCGGGGGGTGATAATTCACCCCTCCACTTT.

The chain joins TRBV7-9 to TRBJ2-7; 9 bases are shared with TRBD1. Germline V gene data show CDR1 as SEHNR and CDR2 as FQNEAQ (reference sequence). J was trimmed by 1 base and V by 5 bases; bases with no gene match: 3. The CDR3 is 14 amino acids. The CDR3 region is CASSPGTGSYEQYF. Written as DNA, the CDR3 is TGTGCCAGCAGCCCAGGGACAGGGTCCTACGAGCAGTACTTC.